Following are 11 T cell receptor beta chains from one sample sequenced in a study of blood T cells in healthy people across ages. A second about 7 to 12 cycle PCR used barcoded and J-beta primers. TCRdb used MiXCR to reprocess the 5' RACE reads, holding one entry per CDR3 protein. This table holds around 700,000 distinct CDR3 sequences, 20% to 30% found once. In addition, the sample was reused for a study of T cells of mothers and their children.

Material: blood. The receptors stem from a boy between 10 and 17 years old in good health.

J is TRBJ2-5 and V is TRBV12-3 or TRBV12-4; 7 bases fit TRBD1. The junction had 9 bases not matched to a gene; V was cut back by 5 bases and J by 3 bases. This CDR3 contains 15 residues. The CDR3 sequence is CASSPQTGAEETQYF. CDR3 bases: TGTGCCAGCAGTCCCCAAACAGGGGCAGAAGAGACCCAGTACTTC.

The chain combines TRBV7-2 with TRBJ2-7; D gene uncertain. The CDR3 is 13 residues long. From germline, CDR1 is SGHTA and CDR2 FQGNSA. The V end was cut by 4 bases, the J end by 7 bases, with 14 bases between. CDR3 sequence reads: CASSSLPRIEQYF. The CDR3 nucleotides read TGTGCCAGCAGCTCCCTTCCCCGAATTGAGCAGTACTTC.

This clonotype was seen repeatedly, ten times or more. The chain uses TRBV7-9 and TRBJ2-7; maybe TRBD1 (6 bases). The CDR3 loop spans 13 amino acids. The germline CDR1 and CDR2 sequences are SEHNR and FQNEAQ (reference sequence). The V gene lost 4 bases and the J gene lost 3 bases, with 10 bases spanning the gap. CDR3 bases: TGTGCCAGCAGCTCGACAGGTTACTACGAGCAGTACTTC. Its translation is CASSSTGYYEQYF.

V is TRBV4-1 and J is TRBJ2-2; D remains unclear. CDR1 and CDR2 from the germline V gene are MGHRA and YSYEKL. Trimming removed 0 bases from V and 8 bases from J, with 10 bases in between. This CDR3 has 14 residues. DNA of the CDR3: TGCGCCAGCAGCCAAGAGGCTATCTTGGGGGAGCTGTTTTTT. Translated: CASSQEAILGELFF.

This clonotype has only a few counts. This chain uses TRBV10-3 with TRBJ1-3; D remains unclear. CDR1 is ENHRY, CDR2 SYGVKD, per germline. Trimming pared 8 bases from V and 4 bases from J, leaving 15 bases between. This CDR3 comprises 14 residues. The CDR3 reads CAIAVSTGGNTIYF. CDR3 in DNA: TGTGCCATCGCCGTCTCCACCGGCGGAAACACCATATATTTT.

This chain uses TRBV7-6 with TRBJ2-7; D remains ambiguous. There are 14 residues in the CDR3. The germline V and J ends were trimmed by 1 base and 0 bases, with 7 bases remaining between them. The germline V gene encodes CDR1 SGHVS and CDR2 FNYEAQ. The CDR3 spells CASSLGTNSYEQYF. The CDR3 DNA sequence: TGTGCCAGCAGCTTAGGTACAAACTCCTACGAGCAGTACTTC.

This clonotype was counted a few times. The chain has TRBV29-1 and TRBJ2-7; 8 bases match TRBD1. This CDR3 has 12 residues. Trimming at V came to 5 bases and at J to 3 bases, leaving 3 bases not matched to a gene. Germline V CDR1 and CDR2: SQVTM, ANQGSEA. The CDR3 DNA follows: TGCAGCGTTTCGGACAGGGACTACGAGCAGTACTTC. It codes for CSVSDRDYEQYF.

This chain links TRBV5-1 with TRBJ1-1, with a tentative D call TRBD1 (6 bases). This CDR3 is 12 amino acids long. The V end was cut by 9 bases, the J end by 1 base, with 10 bases between. In germline, CDR1 is SGHRS, CDR2 YFSETQ. The CDR3 coding sequence is TGCGCCAACCCGGACAGGAACACTGAAGCTTTCTTT. Residues: CANPDRNTEAFF.

This sequence joins TRBV11-2 and TRBJ2-3, with TRBD2 identical over 12 bases. With 11 bases clipped from V and 6 bases from J, the junction kept 6 bases outside the gene matches. The CDR3 loop spans 13 amino acids. Per germline, CDR1 SGHAT and CDR2 FQNNGV. The CDR3, as DNA: TGTGCCGGACTAGCGGGATCGTGGGATACGCAGTATTTT. It yields the protein CAGLAGSWDTQYF.

The genes are TRBV5-1 and TRBJ1-5; 8 bases are shared with TRBD1. The germline V gene has CDR1 SGHRS and CDR2 YFSETQ. The CDR3 length is 16 residues. V was clipped by 7 bases and J by 2 bases; unmatched bases: 11. The CDR3 spells CASDRGTGSGNQPQHF. The CDR3 bases are TGCGCCAGCGACAGGGGCACTGGGTCGGGCAATCAGCCCCAGCATTTT. Full variable domain (missing parts from reference TRBV5-1 and TRBJ1-5): KAGVTQTPRYLIKTRGQQVTLSCSPISGHRSVSWYQQTPGQGLQFLFEYFSETQRNKGNFPGRFSGRQFSNSRSEMNVSTLELGDSALYLCASDRGTGSGNQPQHFGDGTRLSIL.

J is TRBJ2-2 and V is TRBV6-1; D could derive from TRBD1 or TRBD2 (6 bases each). CDR1 and CDR2 (germline): MNHNS, SASEGT. There are 15 residues in the CDR3. The germline V and J ends were trimmed by 7 bases and 4 bases, with 16 bases remaining between them. DNA of the CDR3: TGTGCCAGCACCGGGGGCAGGTCAGGCACCGGGGAGCTGTTTTTT. As protein: CASTGGRSGTGELFF.